Included here is one T cell receptor beta chain sequence, with context. Its specific antigen is unknown. It has no much larger one-base neighbor in the sample; base qualities were not kept. The collaborating institutions used their own protocols to collect whole blood in K2EDTA tubes. For TCRbeta analysis, collaborators shipped samples as frozen whole blood, isolated PBMCs, or DNA extracted from either of those sample types. TCRbeta CDR3 regions were amplified from genomic DNA using the immunoSEQ Assay, a bias-controlled multiplex PCR. The original methods were these. Nucleated cell counts per sample were estimated from amplification of reference gene primers within the assay. To quantify the absolute abundance of each unique TCRbeta CDR3 rearrangement, sequence reads were collapsed and filtered. For each sample, productive Simpson clonality was calculated as the square root of Simpson's diversity index across productive rearrangements. Imported from immuneACCESS, the table was reduced by TCRdb to in-frame sequences with V and J called. These copies leave out some clones; in studies compared against another copy, an unresolved V gene accounts for under half, and the cause of the remainder is not known. V, J and clone size were drawn from that table, and D and trimming were deduced from the DNA. This sample comprises roughly 60,000 clones, 78% of them detected only once. 25% of the sample belongs to the ten largest clones.

This sample is part of a study of blood T cell repertoires in COVID-19 (dated by TCRdb to about 2020). Context from the whole study: Samples from collaborators originated in the United States, Italy and Spain and spanned both the acute and convalescent phases of COVID-19. The prospective study material was composed of cDNA or gDNA derived from T cells, B-cell-depleted T cells, or PBMCs. Subjects who had been exposed to COVID-19, were actively infected with it, or had recovered from it provided the deeply sampled blood TCRbeta repertoires that made up the dataset. The repertoires were released in a freely available public database meant as a resource for research on the immune response to SARS-CoV-2. Samples were obtained from the ongoing ImmuneRACE study (first 160 participants) and from over 1,000 subjects provided by 6 global collaborators. Sample metadata almost always included a de-identified subject ID, COVID-19 status, age in years and sex. Where HLA class I and class II types were available, the types were taken from metadata supplied by the sample provider, not from assay-based typing. Results the study describes overall, beyond this receptor: The amount of clinical and demographic metadata varied by source and participant and was provided uncurated.

The source material was peripheral blood. The TCR comes from a human donor in a cohort sampled during active COVID-19.

The DNA is as follows: TGCGCCAGCAGCCAGGATCCGGGAAGCTCTGGAAACACCATATATTTT. This encodes CASSQDPGSSGNTIYF. The sequence is built from TRBV4-1 and TRBJ1-3; too little of a D gene remains to name it. From a lookup of the germline V gene, CDR1 and CDR2 are MGHRA and YSYEKL. The CDR3, cysteine through phenylalanine, is 16 amino acids long. Left in the record is the CDR3 DNA by itself, 48 bases read in frame from the first base. The V end loses 3 bases and the J end loses 0 bases, and a stretch of 12 bases separates them.